One and the same sample provided the 17 T cell receptor beta chains below, sequenced in a study of cytomegalovirus exposure and HLA in healthy donors. PCR involved 60 Vbeta and 13 Jbeta primers. Profiling relied on immunoSEQ multiplex PCR, and the TCRdb table lists in-frame clones only, not all of them. The table records about 150,000 clones, more than 70% of them present only once. Sequenced material: PBMCs. The receptors were gathered from a male donor in good health and CMV-seronegative.

This chain uses TRBV29-1 with TRBJ2-7, with D tentatively TRBD1 (6 bases). V was shortened by 6 bases and J by 0 bases, with 15 bases between the two germline ends. CDR1 and CDR2 from the germline V gene are SQVTM and ANQGSEA. The CDR3 consists of 14 residues. The CDR3 sequence: CSVRPGVDSYEQYF. For the CDR3, the DNA is TGCAGCGTCCGACCAGGGGTTGACTCCTACGAGCAGTACTTC.

This rearrangement joins TRBV6-1 to TRBJ2-1, with D perhaps matching TRBD2 (6 bases). Germline V gene sequence: CDR1 MNHNS, CDR2 SASEGT. V lost 3 bases and J 3 bases, leaving 12 bases between the germline ends. CDR3 size: 15 residues. The CDR3: CASSENPGDYNEQFF. DNA of the CDR3: TGTGCCAGCAGTGAGAACCCGGGGGACTACAATGAGCAGTTCTTC.

This chain joins TRBV5-1 and TRBJ2-7, with TRBD1 matching over 7 bases. This CDR3 region has 15 residues. Trimming took 0 bases from V and 1 from J; bases not matched to a gene: 4. Germline CDR1 reads SGHRS; CDR2 reads YFSETQ. CDR3 in amino acids: CASSLEPGQSYEQYF. In nucleotides, the CDR3 is TGCGCCAGCAGCTTGGAGCCGGGACAGTCCTACGAGCAGTACTTC.

J is TRBJ1-2 and V is TRBV5-6, with D maybe TRBD1 (6 bases). CDR3 length equals 14 residues. CDR1 is SGHDT, CDR2 YYEEEE, per germline. Trimming took 3 bases from V and 3 from J, leaving 12 bases between them. This CDR3 reads CASSSDRRDYGYTF. CDR3 nucleotides: TGTGCCAGCAGCTCCGACAGGCGGGACTATGGCTACACCTTC.

This chain links TRBV27 with TRBJ2-3, with 7 bases aligning to TRBD2. The ends lost 4 bases at V and 9 bases at J; junction bases unmatched: 19. The CDR3 totals 17 residues. CDR1 is MNHEY and CDR2 is SMNVEV in the germline V gene (reference sequence). The CDR3 DNA is TGTGCCAGCAGTTCACCTCTTTTGGGAGGGACGAAACGAACGCAGTATTTT. Translated: CASSSPLLGGTKRTQYF.

Note on this clone: Within the sample, other DNA sequences also encode this same CDR3. The chain is built from TRBV7-3 and TRBJ2-7, with a possible D match to TRBD2 (6 bases). CDR1 is SGHTA and CDR2 is FQGTGA in the germline V gene. The V end was cut by 0 bases, the J end by 0 bases, with 6 bases between. The CDR3 is made up of 14 amino acids. The CDR3 DNA reads as TGTGCCAGCAGCTTAACTAGCGGCTCCTACGAGCAGTACTTC. Translating it yields CASSLTSGSYEQYF.

The V call is TRBV10-3, the J call TRBJ1-2, with 10 bases that match TRBD1. The CDR3 extends over 15 amino acids. Unmatched junction bases numbered 6, after V lost 4 bases and J lost 4 bases. CDR1 and CDR2 (germline): ENHRY, SYGVKD. This chain's CDR3 is CAISGDRGRIYGYTF. DNA of the CDR3: TGTGCCATCAGTGGAGACAGGGGGCGAATCTATGGCTACACCTTC.

This clone was detected a few times. This CDR3 reads CASSTQGNGYTF. The DNA of the CDR3 is TGCGCCAGCAGCACGCAGGGTAATGGCTACACCTTC. The chain couples TRBV5-1 to TRBJ1-2; maybe TRBD1 (5 bases). Trimming shortened V by 4 bases and J by 6 bases, and 10 bases separated the two germline ends. From germline, CDR1 is SGHRS and CDR2 YFSETQ. The CDR3 consists of 12 residues.

The V gene is TRBV6-5, the J gene TRBJ1-2; 7 nucleotides align to TRBD1. This CDR3 region has 15 residues. Unmatched junction bases numbered 5, after V lost 2 bases and J lost 2 bases. CDR1 is MNHEY, CDR2 SVGAGI, per germline. This chain's CDR3 is CASSYARGKNYGYTF. The CDR3 bases are TGTGCCAGCAGTTACGCCAGGGGGAAGAACTATGGCTACACCTTC.

This sequence joins TRBV9 and TRBJ2-1; a possible D gene is TRBD2 (6 bases). V lost 6 bases to trimming and J lost 0 bases, with 13 bases between them. From germline, CDR1 is SGDLS and CDR2 YYNGEE. The CDR3 length is 15 residues. As DNA, the CDR3 is TGTGCCAGCACCAAAGGGACTGGCTCCTACAATGAGCAGTTCTTC. Residues: CASTKGTGSYNEQFF. Full variable domain (rest looked up from reference TRBV9 and TRBJ2-1): DSGVTQTPKHLITATGQRVTLRCSPRSGDLSVYWYQQSLDQGLQFLIQYYNGEERAKGNILERFSAQQFPDLHSELNLSSLELGDSALYFCASTKGTGSYNEQFFGPGTRLTVL.

In its sample, this clone was seen a few times. The chain recombines TRBV11-3 with TRBJ2-5; the D is unclear. The germline CDR1 and CDR2 sequences are SGHNT and YENEEA. The ends were cut back, 3 bases at V and 5 bases at J, with 7 bases in the middle. The CDR3 runs 12 residues. CDR3 region: CASSLGQETQYF. The CDR3 nucleotides are TGTGCCAGCAGCTTGGGCCAGGAGACCCAGTACTTC.

The rearrangement joins TRBV29-1 to TRBJ2-4, with a tentative D call TRBD1 (6 bases). The V end was cut by 7 bases, the J end by 3 bases, with 22 bases between. Per the germline V gene, CDR1 is SQVTM and CDR2 is ANQGSEA. The CDR3 loop spans 16 amino acids. The CDR3 loop is CSAKTGNGVSKNIQYF. The CDR3 DNA sequence: TGCAGCGCCAAAACAGGGAATGGGGTGAGCAAAAACATTCAGTACTTC.

V is TRBV6-5 and J is TRBJ2-1, with 8 bases aligning to TRBD2. Trimming took 0 bases from V and 4 from J; bases not matched to a gene: 2. CDR3 length equals 15 residues. Germline CDR1 reads MNHEY; CDR2 reads SVGAGI. The CDR3 region is CASSYSLAAYNEQFF. CDR3 bases: TGTGCCAGCAGTTACTCACTAGCGGCTTACAATGAGCAGTTCTTC.

The chain couples TRBV14 to TRBJ1-2; TRBD1 might be the D (6 bases). This CDR3 has 16 amino acids. CDR1 and CDR2 (germline): SGHDN, FVKESK. V was trimmed by 1 base and J by 3 bases, leaving 15 bases between them. In DNA form, the CDR3 reads TGTGCCAGCAGCCAAGGTTCACAGGGCGCGTACTATGGCTACACCTTC. It translates to CASSQGSQGAYYGYTF.

This sequence joins TRBV30 and TRBJ2-5, with TRBD2 matching over 9 bases. Germline values: CDR1 GTSNPN, CDR2 SVGIG (reference sequence). The CDR3 is made up of 13 amino acids. After removal of 1 base from V and 4 bases from J, the junction contained 1 base not matched to a gene. CDR3 residues: CAWSGGRAETQYF. The CDR3 region has the DNA TGTGCCTGGAGTGGCGGGAGGGCAGAGACCCAGTACTTC.

The rearrangement joins TRBV5-1 to TRBJ1-2; TRBD1 matches at 8 bases. CDR1 and CDR2 (germline): SGHRS, YFSETQ. CDR3 size: 19 residues. The ends lost 5 bases at V and 4 bases at J; junction bases unmatched: 22. The CDR3: CASSSRVSGGPAQGYGYTF. For the CDR3, the DNA is TGCGCCAGCAGTTCACGGGTCTCAGGGGGCCCTGCCCAGGGCTATGGCTACACCTTC.

V gene TRBV4-1 combines with J gene TRBJ2-2; D may be TRBD1 (6 bases). This CDR3 is 14 amino acids long. CDR1 and CDR2 from the germline V gene are MGHRA and YSYEKL. Trimming pared 4 bases from V and 1 base from J, leaving 7 bases between. Written as DNA, the CDR3 is TGCGCCAGCAGCCCGGACAGGAACACCGGGGAGCTGTTTTTT. It is translated as CASSPDRNTGELFF.